This TCR beta chain was identified in a study of T cells in Graves' hyperthyroidism and ophthalmopathy. General study findings and limits: It was a median 6.5 months before onset that the model predicted ophthalmopathy.

Amplification of TCR beta CDR3 regions used RNA as the template. The HTBI primer set was used in a first-round RT-PCR of the TCR CDR3. MiXCR was run by TCRdb on the multiplex PCR reads, yielding one entry per CDR3 protein. Of about 640,000 distinct CDR3 sequences in the sample, around 15% were seen once. Note on this clonotype: What it recognizes is unknown.

The study based diagnoses on clinical symptoms, serum thyroxine and TRAb, thyroid ultrasound and orbital computed tomography. This TCR was sampled from a woman aged 45-65 years with Graves' ophthalmopathy. Sequencing was performed on blood.

This CDR3 reads CASSPSGSGTGWEFF. CDR3 nucleotides: TGTGCCAGTAGTCCTAGCGGATCCGGGACAGGTTGGGAGTTCTTC. V usage is TRBV19 and J usage is TRBJ2-1, with D perhaps matching TRBD1 (8 bases). The CDR3 totals 15 residues. Germline assignment: CDR1 LNHDA and CDR2 SQIVND (reference sequence). V was clipped by 5 bases and J by 14 bases, with 25 bases between them. Together with reference TRBV19 and TRBJ2-1, the CDR3 gives the full variable domain: DGGITQSPKYLFRKEGQNVTLSCEQNLNHDAMYWYRQDPGQGLRLIYYSQIVNDFQKGDIAEGYSVSREKKESFPLTVTSAQKNPTAFYLCASSPSGSGTGWEFFGPGTRLTVL.